Following are 21 T cell receptor beta chains from one sample sequenced in a study of blood T cell repertoires in COVID-19. Sequencing was performed with immunoSEQ multiplex PCR; in TCRdb, only in-frame clones are kept and a portion is missing. This table has roughly 30,000 clones, about 87% appearing once. Specimen: peripheral blood. All receptors come from an older man with active COVID-19.

The rearrangement joins TRBV18 to TRBJ2-4; D gene ambiguous. V was clipped by 0 bases and J by 3 bases, with 12 bases between them. This CDR3 comprises 16 residues. Germline CDR1 KGHSH, CDR2 LQKENI. The CDR3 reads CASSPPLRELKNIQYF. Here the CDR3 DNA reads TGTGCCAGCTCACCACCATTGAGAGAACTCAAAAACATTCAGTACTTC.

J is TRBJ2-5 and V is TRBV4-2, with D perhaps matching TRBD2 (5 bases). The V gene's germline CDR1 is LGHNA and CDR2 YNFKEQ. This CDR3 comprises 14 residues. The V and J ends lost 0 bases and 5 bases respectively, with 10 bases between them. The CDR3 sequence: CASSQDRSGETQYF. In DNA, the CDR3 is TGTGCCAGCAGCCAAGATAGATCGGGGGAGACCCAGTACTTC.

This chain connects TRBV7-8 to TRBJ2-7; 10 nucleotides align to TRBD2. After removal of 9 bases from V and 5 bases from J, the junction contained 10 bases not matched to a gene. The V gene's germline CDR1 is SGHVS and CDR2 FQNEAQ. The CDR3 extends over 14 amino acids. Written as DNA, the CDR3 is TGTGCCAGTAAACTAGCGGGGTTCTTCGACGAGCAGTACTTC. Encoded protein: CASKLAGFFDEQYF.

The chain has TRBV2 and TRBJ2-7; D not certain. The V end lost 5 bases, the J end lost 5 bases, and 22 bases lay between the germline ends. Per germline, CDR1 SNHLY and CDR2 FYNNEI. The CDR3 contains 16 residues. The CDR3 region has the DNA TGTGCCAGCAGTCGACCAGGTGGCCCCATCTCGAACGAGCAGTACTTC. Its protein product is CASSRPGGPISNEQYF. Full variable domain (remainder filled in from reference TRBV2 and TRBJ2-7): EPEVTQTPSHQVTQMGQEVILRCVPISNHLYFYWYRQILGQKVEFLVSFYNNEISEKSEIFDDQFSVERPDGSNFTLKIRSTKLEDSAMYFCASSRPGGPISNEQYFGPGTRLTVT.

V and J are TRBV3-1 (or the pseudogene TRBV3-2) and TRBJ2-2; TRBD1 matches at 8 bases. CDR1 and CDR2 (germline): LGHDT, YNNKEL (reference sequence). After removal of 3 bases from V and 1 base from J, the junction contained 4 bases not matched to a gene. The CDR3 loop spans 16 amino acids. DNA of the CDR3: TGTGCCAGCAGCCACAAAGGACAGGGGAACACCGGGGAGCTGTTTTTT. This encodes CASSHKGQGNTGELFF.

The chain links TRBV19 to TRBJ1-1; D might be TRBD1 (5 bases). The CDR3 contains 13 residues. V was shortened by 5 bases and J by 5 bases, with 12 bases between the two germline ends. Germline V CDR1 and CDR2: LNHDA, SQIVND (reference sequence). Here the CDR3 reads CASSPRGLTEAFF. In DNA, the CDR3 is TGTGCCAGTAGTCCAAGGGGTTTGACTGAAGCTTTCTTT.

The chain employs TRBV2 and TRBJ2-3; possible D gene TRBD1, 6 bases. Trimming shortened V by 4 bases and J by 3 bases, and 11 bases separated the two germline ends. The CDR3 runs to 14 residues. Germline V gene data show CDR1 as SNHLY and CDR2 as FYNNEI. In DNA, the CDR3 is TGTGCCAGCAGTGTAAGTCAGGGGACAGATACGCAGTATTTT. It translates to CASSVSQGTDTQYF. The full variable domain, with the rest looked up from reference TRBV2 and TRBJ2-3, is EPEVTQTPSHQVTQMGQEVILRCVPISNHLYFYWYRQILGQKVEFLVSFYNNEISEKSEIFDDQFSVERPDGSNFTLKIRSTKLEDSAMYFCASSVSQGTDTQYFGPGTRLTVL.

V gene TRBV9 combines with J gene TRBJ1-2, with 7 bases aligning to TRBD1. The V gene end was trimmed by 0 bases and the J gene end by 7 bases; junction bases not matched to a gene: 6. CDR1 is SGDLS and CDR2 is YYNGEE in the germline V gene. The CDR3 consists of 14 residues. CDR3 DNA sequence: TGTGCCAGCAGCGTAGAGCCCCGACAGGGTGGCTACACCTTC. Translation: CASSVEPRQGGYTF. Full variable domain (remainder filled in from reference TRBV9 and TRBJ1-2): DSGVTQTPKHLITATGQRVTLRCSPRSGDLSVYWYQQSLDQGLQFLIQYYNGEERAKGNILERFSAQQFPDLHSELNLSSLELGDSALYFCASSVEPRQGGYTFGSGTRLTVV.

The chain employs TRBV2 and TRBJ1-1; 12 nucleotides line up with TRBD1. Per the germline V gene, CDR1 is SNHLY and CDR2 is FYNNEI. The CDR3 totals 18 residues. Germline trimming cut 2 bases from V and 5 bases from J; bases unmatched to any gene: 12. CDR3 DNA sequence: TGTGCCAGCAGTGAATCAGGGCGGGACAGGGGGCTCGGGACTGAAGCTTTCTTT. Its protein product is CASSESGRDRGLGTEAFF.

This rearrangement joins TRBV5-1 to TRBJ2-7; 7 bases are shared with TRBD2. This CDR3 is 15 amino acids long. Germline-derived CDR1 and CDR2 are SGHRS and YFSETQ. The V and J ends lost 8 bases and 7 bases, in that order; junction bases with no gene match: 18. The CDR3 sequence is CASLALPGDYSEQYF. CDR3 in DNA: TGCGCCAGTCTGGCCCTACCGGGGGACTACTCTGAGCAGTACTTC.

This chain joins TRBV5-1 and TRBJ2-1; D might be TRBD2 (6 bases). The CDR3 runs to 16 residues. CDR1 SGHRS and CDR2 YFSETQ come from the germline V gene. The germline V and J ends were trimmed by 0 bases and 2 bases, with 12 bases remaining between them. The CDR3 nucleotides read TGCGCCAGCAGCTTGGACGGGGGAGTCACCTACAATGAGCAGTTCTTC. Protein: CASSLDGGVTYNEQFF.

The chain employs TRBV3-1 (or the pseudogene TRBV3-2) and TRBJ2-2, with D maybe TRBD1 (6 bases). In germline, CDR1 is LGHDT, CDR2 YNNKEL (reference sequence). The CDR3 covers 15 residues. Trimming stripped 3 bases from V and 0 bases from J, with 8 bases between. CDR3 sequence: CASSHWTANTGELFF. DNA for the CDR3: TGTGCCAGCAGCCACTGGACAGCGAACACCGGGGAGCTGTTTTTT.

This chain uses TRBV10-3 with TRBJ2-5; D might be TRBD1 (6 bases). Trimming took off 0 bases at V and 1 base at J, with 9 bases between the two ends. This CDR3 has 15 amino acids. Germline V gene lookup returns CDR1 ENHRY and CDR2 SYGVKD. In nucleotides, the CDR3 is TGTGCCATCAGTGAGTCCTGGACAGCCCAAGAGACCCAGTACTTC. It specifies CAISESWTAQETQYF.

The rearrangement links TRBV19 to TRBJ1-1; D is uncertain. From germline, CDR1 is LNHDA and CDR2 SQIVND (reference sequence). The CDR3 sequence is 12 residues long. Trimming stripped 3 bases from V and 7 bases from J, with 9 bases between. The CDR3: CASSIPHGEAFF. The DNA for the CDR3 is TGTGCCAGTAGTATCCCCCACGGTGAAGCTTTCTTT.

This clone was observed once. The J gene is TRBJ2-5, the V gene TRBV5-1; D may be TRBD2 (5 bases). The V end lost 5 bases, the J end lost 5 bases, and 7 bases lay between the germline ends. This CDR3 spans 11 amino acids. CDR1 is SGHRS, CDR2 YFSETQ, per germline. This chain's CDR3 is CASSRGETQYF. The CDR3 DNA sequence: TGCGCCAGCAGTAGAGGGGAGACCCAGTACTTC. Full variable domain (remainder filled in from reference TRBV5-1 and TRBJ2-5): KAGVTQTPRYLIKTRGQQVTLSCSPISGHRSVSWYQQTPGQGLQFLFEYFSETQRNKGNFPGRFSGRQFSNSRSEMNVSTLELGDSALYLCASSRGETQYFGPGTRLLVL.

The gene calls are TRBV5-1 and TRBJ2-2; 7 nucleotides match TRBD2. V gave up 8 bases and J gave up 3 bases; unmatched junction bases: 7. CDR1 SGHRS and CDR2 YFSETQ come from the germline V gene. The CDR3 is made up of 14 amino acids. Here the CDR3 reads CASTGTTYTGELFF. The CDR3 coding sequence is TGCGCCAGTACCGGGACTACCTACACCGGGGAGCTGTTTTTT.

V usage is TRBV5-6 and J usage is TRBJ1-2; 7 bases line up with TRBD1. Unmatched junction bases numbered 5, after V lost 5 bases and J lost 10 bases. CDR3 length: 11 amino acids. The germline V gene has CDR1 SGHDT and CDR2 YYEEEE. For the CDR3, the DNA is TGTGCCAGCAGACTGACAGGGCTCTACACCTTC. Protein sequence: CASRLTGLYTF. The full variable domain, completed using reference TRBV5-6 and TRBJ1-2, is DAGVTQSPTHLIKTRGQQVTLRCSPKSGHDTVSWYQQALGQGPQFIFQYYEEEERQRGNFPDRFSGHQFPNYSSELNVNALLLGDSALYLCASRLTGLYTFGSGTRLTVV.

The chain employs TRBV28 and TRBJ1-5; weak D call: TRBD1 (6 bases). This CDR3 has 16 amino acids. V gave up 6 bases and J gave up 1 base, with 16 bases separating them. Germline V gives CDR1 MDHEN, CDR2 SYDVKM. CDR3 sequence (DNA): TGTGCCAGCAGCAAAACGACAGGACTCAGCAATCAGCCCCAGCATTTT. Encoded protein: CASSKTTGLSNQPQHF.

V usage is TRBV30 and J usage is TRBJ2-2, with unresolved D. The CDR3 contains 16 residues. Trimming stripped 0 bases from V and 1 base from J, with 12 bases between. Germline CDR1 GTSNPN, CDR2 SVGIG (reference sequence). The CDR3 bases are TGTGCCTGGAGTGTACTTTCGCGTAGGAACACCGGGGAGCTGTTTTTT. Translating it yields CAWSVLSRRNTGELFF.

This chain connects TRBV29-1 to TRBJ2-7; D may be TRBD2 (5 bases). Germline V gives CDR1 SQVTM, CDR2 ANQGSEA. V was clipped by 1 base and J by 0 bases, with 13 bases between them. There are 15 residues in the CDR3. CDR3 region: CSVEVPGILSYEQYF. The CDR3 DNA reads TGCAGCGTTGAAGTGCCGGGGATCCTCTCCTACGAGCAGTACTTC.

The rearrangement links TRBV5-4 to TRBJ2-1, with D perhaps TRBD2 (7 bases). Germline CDR1 is SGHNT and CDR2 is YYREEE (reference sequence). V was trimmed by 6 bases and J by 0 bases, leaving 16 bases between them. The CDR3 runs to 16 residues. CDR3: CASTSGGRGSYNEQFF. The DNA of the CDR3 is TGTGCCAGCACCTCGGGGGGCAGAGGCTCCTACAATGAGCAGTTCTTC.